This T cell receptor (beta chain) comes out of a study of CD8 T cells in Susac syndrome. Reverse transcription of about 0.5 to 1 ug RNA was performed with random hexamers. It was immunoSEQ multiplex PCR that amplified TCR beta CDR3 across 54 Vbeta and 13 Jbeta. TCRdb re-derived calls from the immunoSEQ multiplex PCR reads in MiXCR, one entry per CDR3 protein. The sample has over 350,000 distinct CDR3 sequences, more than 80% seen once. The CDR3 is made up of 15 amino acids. Per the germline V gene, CDR1 is LGHNA and CDR2 is YNFKEQ. Between the trimmed V and J ends, which lost 4 bases and 5 bases, there was a span of 15 bases. CD8+ and CD4+ T cells from blood underwent TCR beta sequencing, which was carried out in a high-throughput format. Relapsing-remitting disease, either stable or active, was present in the treatment-naive patients who were the multiple sclerosis controls.

This clonotype was sampled from a human donor with multiple sclerosis. Source material: CD8+ T cells from PBMCs. V is TRBV4-2 and J is TRBJ1-5, with unresolved D. DNA of the CDR3: TGTGCCAGCAGCCTGGGGTGGCTGTTGGATCAGCCCCAGCATTTT. Protein product: CASSLGWLLDQPQHF.